This T cell receptor beta chain was recorded in a study of PD-1 blockade in mismatch repair-deficient tumors. General study results and limits: Tumor-resident clones, often absent from pretreatment blood, expanded after pembrolizumab and then contracted.

This CDR3 has 14 amino acids. In germline, CDR1 is MDHEN, CDR2 SYDVKM. V was pared by 3 bases and J by 4 bases, with 4 bases of the junction left unmatched. Measured with immunoSEQ multiplex PCR; TCRdb has only the in-frame clones, and not every one. The data contain 130,000 or so clones, 86% of them singletons. Regarding this clone: The antigen is not known.

The chain joins TRBV28 to TRBJ1-2; TRBD1 matches 8 bases. This sequence originates from an adult with mismatch repair-deficient cancer. Specimen: peripheral blood, collected 44 weeks after starting pembrolizumab. Here the CDR3 reads CASSLYRGVYGYTF. The CDR3 region has the DNA TGTGCCAGCAGTTTGTACAGGGGGGTCTATGGCTACACCTTC.